Following are 30 T cell receptor beta chains from one sample sequenced in a study of blood T cell repertoires in COVID-19. TCRdb's table, derived via immunoSEQ multiplex PCR, lists solely in-frame clones and lacks some. The sample comprises around 72,000 clones, nearly 90% of which are singletons, and approximately 30% rests with the top ten. The material sequenced was peripheral blood. All receptors come from a man aged 50-60 years with acute or convalescent COVID-19.

This clone has a handful of counts. V and J are TRBV5-1 and TRBJ2-7; maybe TRBD1 (6 bases). The CDR3 covers 15 residues. CDR1 is SGHRS and CDR2 is YFSETQ in the germline V gene. V was shortened by 4 bases and J by 3 bases, with 17 bases between the two germline ends. This chain's CDR3 is CASSPGGTGNYEQYF. The DNA of the CDR3 is TGCGCCAGCAGCCCCGGAGGTACAGGGAACTACGAGCAGTACTTC.

The count of this clone is one. Here the CDR3 DNA reads TGTGCCAGCAAGGACAGATATGCAACTAATGAAAAACTGTTTTTT. It yields the protein CASKDRYATNEKLFF. The gene calls are TRBV2 and TRBJ1-4; tentatively, D is TRBD1 (6 bases). This CDR3 comprises 15 residues. Germline lookup yields CDR1 SNHLY and CDR2 FYNNEI. V lost 7 bases, J lost 0 bases, and 12 bases lay in between.

Note on this clone: Other DNA sequences in the same sample also yield this CDR3. V and J are TRBV25-1 and TRBJ2-5; D is perhaps TRBD2 (7 bases). Germline CDR1 and CDR2: MGHDK and SYGVNS. Trimming pared 6 bases from V and 2 bases from J, leaving 13 bases between. The CDR3 runs 14 residues. CDR3 sequence: CASSPRGGQETQYF. The CDR3 DNA reads TGTGCCAGCAGCCCTAGGGGGGGTCAAGAGACCCAGTACTTC.

This sequence joins TRBV27 and TRBJ1-2, with no clear D. The CDR3 is made up of 15 amino acids. Germline V gene data show CDR1 as MNHEY and CDR2 as SMNVEV (reference sequence). V dropped 5 bases and J dropped 0 bases, with 13 bases sitting between them. The CDR3 nucleotides are TGTGCCAGCAGTCCCACCTACAGAGCTAACTATGGCTACACCTTC. Translating it yields CASSPTYRANYGYTF.

J is TRBJ2-5 and V is TRBV4-2, with a weak D call TRBD1 (6 bases). Trimming removed 4 bases from V and 5 bases from J, with 20 bases in between. This CDR3 has 16 amino acids. The germline V gene encodes CDR1 LGHNA and CDR2 YNFKEQ. This CDR3 reads CASSPLGGGIEETQYF. DNA for the CDR3: TGTGCCAGCAGCCCCCTTGGTGGGGGCATCGAGGAGACCCAGTACTTC.

This rearrangement joins TRBV10-1 to TRBJ1-1; D unresolved. There are 14 residues in the CDR3. CDR1 and CDR2 from the germline V gene are WNHNN and SYGVQD (reference sequence). Between the trimmed V and J ends, which lost 2 bases and 4 bases, there was a span of 11 bases. CDR3 loop: CASSEGRGLTEAFF. The CDR3 DNA reads TGCGCCAGCAGTGAGGGCCGGGGTCTCACTGAAGCTTTCTTT.

The gene calls are TRBV5-1 and TRBJ2-3; a weak D match, TRBD2 (8 bases). Germline V CDR1 and CDR2: SGHRS, YFSETQ. Trimming removed 4 bases at V and 4 bases at J, with 16 bases between. The CDR3 is made up of 15 amino acids. CDR3 protein: CASSPGGTAADTQYF. CDR3 DNA sequence: TGCGCCAGCAGCCCGGGGGGGACAGCAGCAGATACGCAGTATTTT.

The chain combines TRBV5-6 with TRBJ2-3; 13 nucleotides agree with TRBD2. The V gene end was trimmed by 4 bases and the J gene end by 5 bases; junction bases not matched to a gene: 7. The germline gives CDR1 SGHDT, CDR2 YYEEEE. The CDR3 spans 16 residues. The CDR3 protein is CASSARGTSGVDTQYF. CDR3 coding DNA: TGTGCCAGCAGCGCGAGAGGGACTAGCGGGGTAGATACGCAGTATTTT.

The chain is built from TRBV9 and TRBJ2-3; TRBD2 matches at 12 bases. V lost 4 bases to trimming and J lost 10 bases; unmatched junction nucleotides: 4. The CDR3 is 13 amino acids. The germline V gene encodes CDR1 SGDLS and CDR2 YYNGEE. The DNA for the CDR3 is TGTGCCAGCAGCCCGACTAGCGGGGGCGCGCAGTATTTT. This translates into CASSPTSGGAQYF.

The chain uses TRBV19 and TRBJ1-1; D call uncertain. The CDR3 is 13 residues long. Germline loops: CDR1 LNHDA, CDR2 SQIVND (reference sequence). V lost 6 bases and J 0 bases, leaving 8 bases between the germline ends. The CDR3 DNA sequence: TGTGCCAGTAGCGACGGGTTGAACACTGAAGCTTTCTTT. This codes for CASSDGLNTEAFF.

This clone was observed a single time. CDR3 bases: TGTGCCAGCAGCGTAGGACTGACTAGCGGGGAGACCCAGTACTTC. Protein: CASSVGLTSGETQYF. The chain couples TRBV9 to TRBJ2-5, with 10 bases matching TRBD2. This CDR3 comprises 15 residues. Germline V gives CDR1 SGDLS, CDR2 YYNGEE. The V segment lost 0 bases and the J segment 5 bases; nucleotides outside the gene matches: 4.

V usage is TRBV3-1 (or the pseudogene TRBV3-2) and J usage is TRBJ1-5; TRBD1 matches 9 bases. Germline loops: CDR1 LGHDT, CDR2 YNNKEL (reference sequence). V shed 1 base, J shed 6 bases, and the junction held 4 bases outside the gene matches. This CDR3 is built from 15 residues. CDR3 protein: CASSQGTGVFQPQHF. In DNA, the CDR3 is TGTGCCAGCAGCCAAGGGACAGGGGTTTTTCAGCCCCAGCATTTT.

The chain has TRBV5-1 and TRBJ2-5, with 15 bases fitting TRBD2. Germline V CDR1 and CDR2: SGHRS, YFSETQ. V was clipped by 4 bases and J by 4 bases; unmatched bases: 5. CDR3 size: 16 residues. The DNA of the CDR3 is TGCGCCAGCAGCCGGACTAGCGGGGGGGCGGCAGAGACCCAGTACTTC. Translated: CASSRTSGGAAETQYF.

In its sample, this clone was seen once. V is TRBV5-4 and J is TRBJ2-5; 7 nucleotides agree with TRBD1. The V gene end was trimmed by 3 bases and the J gene end by 1 base; junction bases not matched to a gene: 6. Germline V gene lookup returns CDR1 SGHNT and CDR2 YYREEE (reference sequence). The length of the CDR3 is 15 residues. The CDR3 coding sequence is TGTGCCAGCAGCTCTACGAGACAGGGCCAAGAGACCCAGTACTTC. Its translation is CASSSTRQGQETQYF.

The genes are TRBV5-8 and TRBJ1-5, with D tentatively TRBD1 (5 bases). Germline V lookup: CDR1 SGHTS, CDR2 YDEGEE. CDR3 length: 14 residues. The V end was cut by 9 bases, the J end by 0 bases, with 13 bases between. Here the CDR3 reads CATNRFASNQPQHF. CDR3 bases: TGTGCCACTAACAGGTTTGCTAGCAATCAGCCCCAGCATTTT.

In this sample, this clone turned up once. The chain links TRBV3-1 (or the pseudogene TRBV3-2) to TRBJ2-7, with 9 bases fitting TRBD1. Germline CDR1 reads LGHDT; CDR2 reads YNNKEL (reference sequence). V trimming: 3 bases; J trimming: 6 bases; junction bases outside the gene matches: 6. The CDR3 covers 14 residues. For the CDR3, the DNA is TGTGCCAGCAGCCACCCTACAGGGGGCGGCGAGCAGTACTTC. Protein sequence: CASSHPTGGGEQYF.

The chain recombines TRBV5-6 with TRBJ2-7; D unclear. This CDR3 region has 15 residues. Looked up from germline, CDR1 is SGHDT and CDR2 is YYEEEE. Trimming removed 4 bases at V and 4 bases at J, with 18 bases between. The chain's CDR3 is CASSRRGYDGYEQYF. CDR3 in DNA: TGTGCCAGCAGCCGCAGAGGTTATGATGGGTACGAGCAGTACTTC. Based on the CDR3 plus reference TRBV5-6 and TRBJ2-7, the full variable domain is DAGVTQSPTHLIKTRGQQVTLRCSPKSGHDTVSWYQQALGQGPQFIFQYYEEEERQRGNFPDRFSGHQFPNYSSELNVNALLLGDSALYLCASSRRGYDGYEQYFGPGTRLTVT.

The rearrangement links TRBV6-5 to TRBJ2-7, with 8 bases lining up with TRBD2. The CDR3 runs to 14 residues. The germline gives CDR1 MNHEY, CDR2 SVGAGI. With V trimmed by 4 bases and J by 2 bases, 4 bases remained unmatched. CDR3 loop: CASSSGSGAYEQYF. CDR3 nucleotide sequence: TGTGCCAGCAGTTCGGGTAGCGGGGCCTACGAGCAGTACTTC.

This clone was seen only once. This sequence joins TRBV4-1 and TRBJ2-4, with TRBD2 matching 11 bases. The length of the CDR3 is 16 residues. CDR1 MGHRA and CDR2 YSYEKL come from the germline V gene. Trimming took 4 bases from V and 5 from J; bases not matched to a gene: 7. The CDR3 bases are TGCGCCAGCAGCCTTCGACTAGCGGGGTTTGAAAACATTCAGTACTTC. As protein: CASSLRLAGFENIQYF.

The chain combines TRBV6-5 with TRBJ2-7; D gene unclear. V dropped 1 base and J dropped 5 bases, with 3 bases sitting between them. The CDR3 has 11 amino acids. Germline CDR1 is MNHEY and CDR2 is SVGAGI. This CDR3 reads CASSYYNEQYF. In DNA form, the CDR3 reads TGTGCCAGCAGTTACTACAACGAGCAGTACTTC.

J is TRBJ1-5 and V is TRBV6-5; possibly TRBD1 for D (5 bases). V shed 6 bases and J shed 6 bases, with 18 bases lying between them. The CDR3 is made up of 15 amino acids. CDR1 is MNHEY, CDR2 SVGAGI, per germline. CDR3: CASSVQAQGVQPQHF. The CDR3, as DNA: TGTGCCAGCAGCGTGCAGGCTCAGGGCGTTCAGCCCCAGCATTTT.

This clone was picked up a small number of times. CDR3 region: CASSLTGRAFF. The CDR3 DNA follows: TGTGCCAGCAGTTTGACAGGTCGGGCTTTCTTT. The V gene is TRBV12-3 or TRBV12-4, the J gene TRBJ1-1; a possible D gene is TRBD1 (6 bases). The V end was cut by 3 bases, the J end by 11 bases, with 10 bases between. This CDR3 has 11 amino acids.

This sequence joins TRBV6-5 and TRBJ2-1, with 7 bases that match TRBD2. V trimming: 5 bases; J trimming: 0 bases; junction bases outside the gene matches: 4. The CDR3 is 15 residues long. Germline V gene lookup returns CDR1 MNHEY and CDR2 SVGAGI. The CDR3 reads CASSTGGSSYNEQFF. In DNA form, the CDR3 reads TGTGCCAGCAGTACCGGGGGGTCCTCCTACAATGAGCAGTTCTTC.

The J gene is TRBJ2-2, the V gene TRBV19, with D possibly being TRBD1 (7 bases). CDR1 is LNHDA, CDR2 SQIVND, per germline (reference sequence). V lost 4 bases to trimming and J lost 4 bases, with 10 bases between them. The CDR3 has 14 residues. In nucleotides, the CDR3 is TGTGCCAGTAGTAGCCAGGGGGGCACCGGGGAGCTGTTTTTT. Translation: CASSSQGGTGELFF.

In this sample, this clone turned up once. J is TRBJ2-7 and V is TRBV7-8, with D perhaps matching TRBD2 (6 bases). V lost 0 bases and J 7 bases, leaving 13 bases between the germline ends. CDR3 length: 14 amino acids. Germline values: CDR1 SGHVS, CDR2 FQNEAQ. The CDR3 spells CASSLAAGPGEQYF. The DNA for the CDR3 is TGTGCCAGCAGCTTAGCGGCGGGGCCGGGGGAGCAGTACTTC.

The chain couples TRBV5-1 to TRBJ2-7; D is perhaps TRBD2 (6 bases). CDR1 is SGHRS and CDR2 is YFSETQ in the germline V gene. The V gene lost 0 bases and the J gene lost 1 base, with 14 bases spanning the gap. The CDR3 spans 16 residues. CDR3 nucleotide sequence: TGCGCCAGCAGCTTGGCCTTTTATGGGGGGTCCTACGAGCAGTACTTC. It translates to CASSLAFYGGSYEQYF. Together with reference TRBV5-1 and TRBJ2-7, the CDR3 gives the full variable domain: KAGVTQTPRYLIKTRGQQVTLSCSPISGHRSVSWYQQTPGQGLQFLFEYFSETQRNKGNFPGRFSGRQFSNSRSEMNVSTLELGDSALYLCASSLAFYGGSYEQYFGPGTRLTVT.

This chain links TRBV5-1 with TRBJ1-4; 10 nucleotides line up with TRBD1. The CDR3 length is 15 residues. Germline assignment: CDR1 SGHRS and CDR2 YFSETQ. V gave up 4 bases and J gave up 5 bases; unmatched junction bases: 5. The CDR3 DNA reads TGCGCCAGCAGCCCAGGGACAGGGGAAAATGAAAAACTGTTTTTT. It codes for CASSPGTGENEKLFF.

As DNA, the CDR3 is TGTGCCAGCAGCGAGCGTCCCGGGACAGGGACGGGTGGCTACACCTTC. Protein sequence: CASSERPGTGTGGYTF. The J gene is TRBJ1-2, the V gene TRBV9; TRBD1 aligns across 9 bases. The germline CDR1 and CDR2 sequences are SGDLS and YYNGEE. V gave up 3 bases and J gave up 7 bases; unmatched junction bases: 13. CDR3 length: 16 amino acids. The whole variable domain, filled in from reference TRBV9 and TRBJ1-2, reads DSGVTQTPKHLITATGQRVTLRCSPRSGDLSVYWYQQSLDQGLQFLIQYYNGEERAKGNILERFSAQQFPDLHSELNLSSLELGDSALYFCASSERPGTGTGGYTFGSGTRLTVV.

The gene calls are TRBV5-6 and TRBJ1-4; 10 nucleotides match TRBD1. This CDR3 is 14 amino acids long. Germline lookup yields CDR1 SGHDT and CDR2 YYEEEE. After removal of 4 bases from V and 8 bases from J, the junction contained 5 bases not matched to a gene. The DNA of the CDR3 is TGTGCCAGCAGCCACCGGGACAGGGGAGAAAAACTGTTTTTT. Residues: CASSHRDRGEKLFF.

This clone has only one observation. V gene TRBV30 combines with J gene TRBJ2-3, with TRBD1 matching 7 bases. V lost 4 bases to trimming and J lost 0 bases; unmatched junction nucleotides: 1. The CDR3 is 13 residues long. Germline-derived CDR1 and CDR2 are GTSNPN and SVGIG (reference sequence). DNA for the CDR3: TGTGCCTGGAACAGGGGAAGCACAGATACGCAGTATTTT. Translation: CAWNRGSTDTQYF.